This passage covers 18 T cell receptor beta chains from one sample sequenced in a study of vaccination and CD4 T cells after COVID-19. Treatment reported: roughly 10-day PBMC culture with coronavirus spike peptide pools or control peptides (ViraFEST assay). From the unexposed donor, CD4+ T cells were collected ahead of the COVID-19 pandemic (2011-2018). Sequence data for DNA of cultured CD4+ T cells were generated by the Oncomine TCR Beta short-read assay. TCRdb reprocessed the PCR reads with MiXCR, giving one entry per CDR3 protein. The sample contains some 6,900 distinct CDR3 sequences, approximately 52% of which appear only once. No antigen has been identified for these receptors. The specimen was CD4+ T cells from blood, cultured in vitro. These receptors were obtained from a human donor in good health.

The chain links TRBV7-2 to TRBJ1-6; D gene uncertain. The CDR3 length is 11 residues. Germline V gene sequence: CDR1 SGHTA, CDR2 FQGNSA. The germline V and J ends were trimmed by 6 bases and 7 bases, with 4 bases remaining between them. DNA for the CDR3: TGTGCCAGCAGTCAGAATTCACCCCTCCACTTT. Its translation: CASSQNSPLHF. Looking up the rest from reference TRBV7-2 and TRBJ1-6 gives the full variable domain: GAGVSQSPSNKVTEKGKDVELRCDPISGHTALYWYRQSLGQGLEFLIYFQGNSAPDKSGLPSDRFSAERTGGSVSTLTIQRTQQEDSAVYLCASSQNSPLHFGNGTRLTVT.

This clonotype was recorded a few times. The chain recombines TRBV7-8 with TRBJ1-2; 7 nucleotides agree with TRBD1. CDR3 length: 13 amino acids. From germline, CDR1 is SGHVS and CDR2 FQNEAQ. V lost 5 bases, J lost 4 bases, and 4 bases stayed unmatched. The CDR3 loop is CASSGRTGYGYTF. In nucleotides, the CDR3 is TGTGCCAGCAGCGGCAGGACAGGCTATGGCTACACCTTC. Combining the CDR3 with reference TRBV7-8 and TRBJ1-2 gives the whole variable domain GAGVSQSPRYKVAKRGQDVALRCDPISGHVSLFWYQQALGQGPEFLTYFQNEAQLDKSGLPSDRFFAERPEGSVSTLKIQRTQQEDSAVYLCASSGRTGYGYTFGSGTRLTVV.

This clonotype was observed a few times. The gene calls are TRBV20-1 and TRBJ2-1; D ambiguous. The germline V gene encodes CDR1 DFQATT and CDR2 SNEGSKA (reference sequence). This CDR3 is 16 amino acids long. V dropped 1 base and J dropped 5 bases, with 18 bases sitting between them. The chain's CDR3 is CSARVYSLGINNEQFF. In DNA, the CDR3 is TGCAGTGCTAGAGTTTATTCACTGGGGATCAACAATGAGCAGTTCTTC.

This clonotype was found a few times. The rearrangement links TRBV28 to TRBJ2-5; TRBD2 matches 9 bases. This CDR3 region has 16 residues. Trimming removed 8 bases from V and 1 base from J; junction bases left unmatched: 11. CDR1 MDHEN and CDR2 SYDVKM come from the germline V gene. The DNA of the CDR3 is TGTGCCAGCCCGGGAGCGGGGGGTGCTACCCAAGAGACCCAGTACTTC. Protein sequence: CASPGAGGATQETQYF.

The V call is TRBV7-6, the J call TRBJ2-7; tentative D call: TRBD2 (5 bases). The CDR3 runs to 14 residues. Per germline, CDR1 SGHVS and CDR2 FNYEAQ. Between the trimmed V and J ends, which lost 5 bases and 5 bases, there was a span of 16 bases. The CDR3 spells CASSPPGLPHEQYF. The CDR3 nucleotides read TGTGCCAGCAGCCCCCCCGGACTGCCTCACGAGCAGTACTTC. Variable domain in full (rest from reference TRBV7-6 and TRBJ2-7): GAGVSQSPRYKVTKRGQDVALRCDPISGHVSLYWYRQALGQGPEFLTYFNYEAQQDKSGLPNDRFSAERPEGSISTLTIQRTEQRDSAMYRCASSPPGLPHEQYFGPGTRLTVT.

This chain connects TRBV10-1 to TRBJ2-5; D might be TRBD1 (6 bases). V lost 5 bases, J lost 5 bases, and 12 bases lay in between. This CDR3 contains 13 residues. Germline V gene lookup returns CDR1 WNHNN and CDR2 SYGVQD (reference sequence). The CDR3: CASSKQGLETQYF. In nucleotides, the CDR3 is TGCGCCAGCAGTAAACAGGGATTGGAGACCCAGTACTTC.

The chain carries TRBV7-6 and TRBJ2-5; D ambiguous. V was cut by 2 bases and J by 3 bases, with 1 base left in between. This CDR3 region has 11 residues. CDR1 and CDR2 (germline): SGHVS, FNYEAQ. CDR3 coding DNA: TGTGCCAGCAGCTTAAAAGAGACCCAGTACTTC. Its protein product is CASSLKETQYF.

The V gene is TRBV2, the J gene TRBJ1-1; D is perhaps TRBD1 (6 bases). The germline V gene has CDR1 SNHLY and CDR2 FYNNEI. This CDR3 contains 12 residues. V was trimmed by 7 bases and J by 1 base, leaving 7 bases between them. The CDR3 here is CASIRGNTEAFF. The CDR3, as DNA: TGTGCCAGCATCAGGGGGAACACTGAAGCTTTCTTT.

There are a few counts of this clonotype. The chain combines TRBV20-1 with TRBJ1-2; no clear D gene. Trimming took off 1 base at V and 0 bases at J, with 6 bases between the two ends. The CDR3 is made up of 13 amino acids. Germline CDR1 DFQATT, CDR2 SNEGSKA (reference sequence). CDR3 DNA: TGCAGTGCTAGAGTAACGGCTAACTATGGCTACACCTTC. Translated, it gives CSARVTANYGYTF.

The chain joins TRBV28 to TRBJ2-2; D is unclear. The CDR3 is made up of 15 amino acids. Trimming left V 6 bases short and J 6 bases short, with 17 bases between. CDR1 and CDR2 (germline): MDHEN, SYDVKM. The chain's CDR3 is CASSYAVPGAGELFF. The CDR3, as DNA: TGTGCCAGCAGCTACGCAGTACCTGGGGCCGGGGAGCTGTTTTTT.

This chain connects TRBV6-1 to TRBJ1-1; D ambiguous. The germline V and J ends were trimmed by 4 bases and 0 bases, with 9 bases remaining between them. CDR1 is MNHNS, CDR2 SASEGT, per germline. This CDR3 spans 14 amino acids. This CDR3 reads CASSVGIVNTEAFF. The CDR3 DNA reads TGTGCCAGCAGTGTGGGGATAGTGAACACTGAAGCTTTCTTT.

This rearrangement joins TRBV29-1 to TRBJ1-2; 9 nucleotides match TRBD1. Germline assignment: CDR1 SQVTM and CDR2 ANQGSEA. After removal of 7 bases from V and 3 bases from J, the junction contained 6 bases not matched to a gene. CDR3 length: 13 residues. The DNA of the CDR3 is TGCAGCGCCACGACAGGGGGGTACTATGGCTACACCTTC. Translation gives CSATTGGYYGYTF.

In this sample, this clonotype turned up once. The chain uses TRBV6-1 and TRBJ1-5; TRBD1 matches at 9 bases. The V gene end was trimmed by 7 bases and the J gene end by 0 bases; junction bases not matched to a gene: 4. The germline gives CDR1 MNHNS, CDR2 SASEGT. This CDR3 has 15 amino acids. As DNA, the CDR3 is TGTGCCAGCAAGGGGACAGGGCATAGCAATCAGCCCCAGCATTTT. It yields the protein CASKGTGHSNQPQHF.

This clonotype was counted only a few times. The J gene is TRBJ1-2, the V gene TRBV6-5; the D gene is possibly TRBD1 (5 bases). The CDR3 has 15 residues. The V end was cut by 0 bases, the J end by 0 bases, with 8 bases between. Germline assignment: CDR1 MNHEY and CDR2 SVGAGI. In DNA, the CDR3 is TGTGCCAGCAGTTACTCGTCAGGGACTAACTATGGCTACACCTTC. Protein sequence: CASSYSSGTNYGYTF.

V gene TRBV7-9 combines with J gene TRBJ1-2, with TRBD1 as a possible D gene (5 bases). This CDR3 has 15 residues. The V gene lost 1 base and the J gene lost 5 bases, with 14 bases spanning the gap. Germline V lookup: CDR1 SEHNR, CDR2 FQNEAQ (reference sequence). The CDR3 DNA follows: TGTGCCAGCAGCTTAGAATGGGGGACCCAATATGGCTACACCTTC. It codes for CASSLEWGTQYGYTF.

This clonotype was seen only a few times. V is TRBV6-1 and J is TRBJ1-6; D not resolved. This CDR3 comprises 16 residues. Trimming cost V 6 bases and J 0 bases, with 12 bases left between them. CDR1 is MNHNS and CDR2 is SASEGT in the germline V gene. The CDR3 loop is CASSLPLSSYNSPLHF. CDR3 coding DNA: TGTGCCAGCAGCCTACCGTTGAGCTCCTATAATTCACCCCTCCACTTT.

This clonotype was counted between two and nine times. This chain links TRBV6-5 with TRBJ1-5, with D hard to call. V lost 1 base to trimming and J lost 9 bases, with 13 bases between them. The CDR3 is 14 amino acids. Germline V gene lookup returns CDR1 MNHEY and CDR2 SVGAGI. The CDR3 loop reads CASSYLQVLTPQHF. CDR3 coding DNA: TGTGCCAGCAGTTACTTGCAGGTTTTAACGCCCCAGCATTTT.

This clonotype appeared a single time. The chain links TRBV19 to TRBJ2-5; TRBD2 matches at 8 bases. The CDR3 covers 15 residues. The germline gives CDR1 LNHDA, CDR2 SQIVND (reference sequence). Trimming at V came to 3 bases and at J to 5 bases, leaving 8 bases not matched to a gene. The CDR3 sequence is CASSMGGGPRETQYF. The CDR3, as DNA: TGTGCCAGTAGTATGGGCGGGGGGCCGAGGGAGACCCAGTACTTC.